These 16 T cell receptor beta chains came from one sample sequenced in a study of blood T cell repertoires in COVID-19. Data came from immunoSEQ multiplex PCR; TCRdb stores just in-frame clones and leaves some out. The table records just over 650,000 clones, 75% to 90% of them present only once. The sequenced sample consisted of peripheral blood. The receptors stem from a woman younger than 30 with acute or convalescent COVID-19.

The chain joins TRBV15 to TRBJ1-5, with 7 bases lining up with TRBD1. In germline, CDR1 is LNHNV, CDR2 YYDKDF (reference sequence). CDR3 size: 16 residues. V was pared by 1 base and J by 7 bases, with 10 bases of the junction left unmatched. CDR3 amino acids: CATSRGRQGVGQPQHF. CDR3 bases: TGTGCCACCAGCAGAGGACGGCAGGGGGTAGGGCAGCCCCAGCATTTT. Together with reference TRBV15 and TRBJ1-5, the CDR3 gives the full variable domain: DAMVIQNPRYQVTQFGKPVTLSCSQTLNHNVMYWYQQKSSQAPKLLFHYYDKDFNNEADTPDNFQSRRPNTSFCFLDIRSPGLGDTAMYLCATSRGRQGVGQPQHFGDGTRLSIL.

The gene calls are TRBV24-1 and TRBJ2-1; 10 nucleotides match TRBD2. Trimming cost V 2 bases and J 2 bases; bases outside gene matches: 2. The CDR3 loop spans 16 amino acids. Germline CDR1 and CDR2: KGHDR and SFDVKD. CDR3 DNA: TGTGCCACCAGTGATTCTCTAGCGGGGGCCTACAATGAGCAGTTCTTC. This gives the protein CATSDSLAGAYNEQFF.

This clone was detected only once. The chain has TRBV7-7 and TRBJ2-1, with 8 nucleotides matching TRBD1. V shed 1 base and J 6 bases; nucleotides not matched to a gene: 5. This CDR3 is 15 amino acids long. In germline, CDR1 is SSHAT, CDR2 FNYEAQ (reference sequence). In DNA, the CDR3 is TGTGCCAGCAGCTTAGGAGACAGGGGTATCAATGAGCAGTTCTTC. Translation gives CASSLGDRGINEQFF.

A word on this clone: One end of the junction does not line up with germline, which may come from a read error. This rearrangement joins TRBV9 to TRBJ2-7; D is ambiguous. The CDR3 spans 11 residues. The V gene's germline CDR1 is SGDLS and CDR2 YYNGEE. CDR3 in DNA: TGTGCCAGCAGCTCGGGTAACCATTTATTCTTC. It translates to CASSSGNHLFF.

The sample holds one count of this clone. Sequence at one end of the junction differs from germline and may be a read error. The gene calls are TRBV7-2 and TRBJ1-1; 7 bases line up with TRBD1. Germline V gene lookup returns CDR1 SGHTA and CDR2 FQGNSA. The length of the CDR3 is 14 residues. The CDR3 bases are TGTGCCAGCAGCCTTCACAGGGGTGTCGGGGGTTTGGGCTTT. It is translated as CASSLHRGVGGLGF.

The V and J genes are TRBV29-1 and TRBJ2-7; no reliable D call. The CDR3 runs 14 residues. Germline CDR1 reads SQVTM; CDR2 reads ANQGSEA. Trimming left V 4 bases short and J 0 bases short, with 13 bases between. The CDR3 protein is CSVGGVADSYEQYF. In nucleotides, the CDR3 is TGCAGCGTTGGAGGTGTGGCAGACTCCTACGAGCAGTACTTC.

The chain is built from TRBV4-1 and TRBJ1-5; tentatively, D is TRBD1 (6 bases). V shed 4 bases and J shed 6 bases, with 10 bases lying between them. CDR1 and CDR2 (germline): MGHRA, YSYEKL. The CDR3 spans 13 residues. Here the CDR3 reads CASSPLGAQPQHF. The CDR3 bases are TGCGCCAGCAGCCCCTTGGGGGCTCAGCCCCAGCATTTT.

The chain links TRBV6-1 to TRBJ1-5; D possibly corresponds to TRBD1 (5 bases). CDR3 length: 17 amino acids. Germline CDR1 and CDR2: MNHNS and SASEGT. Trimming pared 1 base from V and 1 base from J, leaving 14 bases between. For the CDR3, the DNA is TGTGCCAGCAGTGAAGGAACAGGTTCCTTCAGCAATCAGCCCCAGCATTTT. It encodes CASSEGTGSFSNQPQHF.

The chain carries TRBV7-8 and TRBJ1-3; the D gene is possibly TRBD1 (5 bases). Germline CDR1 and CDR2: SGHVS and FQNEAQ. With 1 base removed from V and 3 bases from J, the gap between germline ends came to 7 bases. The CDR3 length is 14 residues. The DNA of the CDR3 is TGTGCCAGCAGCTTAGAAGGGGATGGAAACACCATATATTTT. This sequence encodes CASSLEGDGNTIYF. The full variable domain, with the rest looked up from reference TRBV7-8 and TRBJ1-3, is GAGVSQSPRYKVAKRGQDVALRCDPISGHVSLFWYQQALGQGPEFLTYFQNEAQLDKSGLPSDRFFAERPEGSVSTLKIQRTQQEDSAVYLCASSLEGDGNTIYFGEGSWLTVV.

The CDR3 sequence is CASRFPGLAGGKYNEQFF. CDR3 bases: TGTGCCAGCAGGTTCCCGGGACTAGCGGGGGGCAAATACAATGAGCAGTTCTTC. The rearrangement uses TRBV13 and TRBJ2-1; 15 positions agree with TRBD2. The germline V gene has CDR1 PRHDT and CDR2 FYEKMQ (reference sequence). With V trimmed by 6 bases and J by 4 bases, 10 bases remained unmatched. This CDR3 has 18 amino acids.

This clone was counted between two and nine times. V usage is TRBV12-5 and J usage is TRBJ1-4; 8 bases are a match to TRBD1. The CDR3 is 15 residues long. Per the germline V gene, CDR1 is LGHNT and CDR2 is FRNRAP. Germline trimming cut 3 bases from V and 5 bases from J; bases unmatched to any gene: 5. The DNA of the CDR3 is TGTGCTAGTGGTTTCTTCAGGGGGCAGAATGAAAAACTGTTTTTT. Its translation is CASGFFRGQNEKLFF.

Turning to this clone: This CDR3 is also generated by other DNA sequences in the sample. This chain's CDR3 is CASSIWGAGANVLTF. DNA of the CDR3: TGTGCCAGTAGTATATGGGGAGCTGGGGCCAACGTCCTGACTTTC. The V call is TRBV19, the J call TRBJ2-6; maybe TRBD2 (5 bases). The V end lost 2 bases, the J end lost 2 bases, and 7 bases lay between the germline ends. The CDR3 has 15 amino acids. Looked up from germline, CDR1 is LNHDA and CDR2 is SQIVND (reference sequence).

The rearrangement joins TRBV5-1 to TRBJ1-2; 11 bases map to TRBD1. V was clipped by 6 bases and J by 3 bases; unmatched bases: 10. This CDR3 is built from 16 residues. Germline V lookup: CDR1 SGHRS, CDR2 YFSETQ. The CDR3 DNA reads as TGCGCCAGCACGGGGACAGGGGGTATTTTGGACTATGGCTACACCTTC. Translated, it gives CASTGTGGILDYGYTF.

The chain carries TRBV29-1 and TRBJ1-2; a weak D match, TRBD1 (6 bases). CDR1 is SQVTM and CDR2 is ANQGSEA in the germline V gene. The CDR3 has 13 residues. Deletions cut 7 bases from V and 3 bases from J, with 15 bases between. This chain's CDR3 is CSAIDRIYYGYTF. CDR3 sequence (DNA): TGCAGCGCCATCGACAGGATATACTATGGCTACACCTTC.

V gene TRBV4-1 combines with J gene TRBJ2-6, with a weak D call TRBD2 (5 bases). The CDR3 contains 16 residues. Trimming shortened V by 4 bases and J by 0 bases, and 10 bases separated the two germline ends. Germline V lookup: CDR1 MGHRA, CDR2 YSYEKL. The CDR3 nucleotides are TGCGCCAGCAGCCCGACGGCGGGCTCTGGGGCCAACGTCCTGACTTTC. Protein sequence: CASSPTAGSGANVLTF.

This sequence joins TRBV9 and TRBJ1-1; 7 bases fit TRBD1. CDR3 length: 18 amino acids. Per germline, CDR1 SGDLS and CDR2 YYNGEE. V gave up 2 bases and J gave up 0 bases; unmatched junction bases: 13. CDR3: CASSVGTETFLLNTEAFF. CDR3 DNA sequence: TGTGCCAGCAGCGTTGGGACAGAAACTTTTCTCCTGAACACTGAAGCTTTCTTT.